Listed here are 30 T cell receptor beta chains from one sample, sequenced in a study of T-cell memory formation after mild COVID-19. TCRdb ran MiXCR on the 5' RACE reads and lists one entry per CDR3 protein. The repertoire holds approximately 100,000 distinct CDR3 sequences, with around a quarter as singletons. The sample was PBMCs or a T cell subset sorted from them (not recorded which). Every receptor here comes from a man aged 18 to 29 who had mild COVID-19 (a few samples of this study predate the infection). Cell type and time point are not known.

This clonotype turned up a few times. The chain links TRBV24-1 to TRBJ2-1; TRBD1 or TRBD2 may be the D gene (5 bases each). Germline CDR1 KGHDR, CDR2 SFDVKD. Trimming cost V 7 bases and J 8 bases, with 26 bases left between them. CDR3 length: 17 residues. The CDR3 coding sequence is TGTGCCACCAGGCCGTCGGGGCAGTCTAGCAATGAGGATGAGCAGTTCTTC. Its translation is CATRPSGQSSNEDEQFF.

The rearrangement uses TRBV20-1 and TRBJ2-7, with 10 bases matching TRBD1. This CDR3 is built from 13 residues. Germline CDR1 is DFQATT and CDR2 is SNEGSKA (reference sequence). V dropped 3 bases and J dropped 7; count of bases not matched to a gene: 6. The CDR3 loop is CSARGTGDGEQYV. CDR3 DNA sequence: TGCAGTGCTAGGGGGACAGGGGACGGAGAGCAGTACGTC.

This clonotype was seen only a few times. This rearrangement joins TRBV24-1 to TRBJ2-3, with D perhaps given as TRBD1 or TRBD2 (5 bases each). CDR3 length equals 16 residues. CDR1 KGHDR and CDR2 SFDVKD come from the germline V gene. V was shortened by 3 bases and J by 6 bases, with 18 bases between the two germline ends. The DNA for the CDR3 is TGTGCCACCAGTGATGTCATCGGGGACCCCTGGGATACGCAGTATTTT. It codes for CATSDVIGDPWDTQYF.

The CDR3 here is CASSSTGGMETQYF. The CDR3 coding sequence is TGCGCCAGCAGCTCCACAGGGGGCATGGAGACCCAGTACTTC. The rearrangement uses TRBV5-1 and TRBJ2-5; 9 nucleotides line up with TRBD1. The CDR3 spans 14 residues. Looked up from germline, CDR1 is SGHRS and CDR2 is YFSETQ. The trim removed 3 bases at V and 5 bases at J, leaving 5 bases unmatched.

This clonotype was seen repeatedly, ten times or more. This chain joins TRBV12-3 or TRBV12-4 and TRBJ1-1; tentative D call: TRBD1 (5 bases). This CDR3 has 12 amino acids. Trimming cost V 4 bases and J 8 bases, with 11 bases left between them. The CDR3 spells CASSSGPAEAFF. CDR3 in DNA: TGTGCCAGCAGTTCGGGGCCTGCCGAAGCTTTCTTT.

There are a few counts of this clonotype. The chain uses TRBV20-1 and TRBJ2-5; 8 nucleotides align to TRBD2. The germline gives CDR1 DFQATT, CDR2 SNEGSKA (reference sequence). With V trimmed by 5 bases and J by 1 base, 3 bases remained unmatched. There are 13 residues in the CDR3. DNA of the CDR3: TGCAGTGCTCGGACTAGCCTCCAAGAGACCCAGTACTTC. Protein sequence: CSARTSLQETQYF.

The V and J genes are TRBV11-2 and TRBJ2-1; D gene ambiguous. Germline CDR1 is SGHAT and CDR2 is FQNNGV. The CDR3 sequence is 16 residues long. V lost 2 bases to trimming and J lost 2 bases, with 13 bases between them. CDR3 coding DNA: TGTGCCAGCAGCTTAAGACCTGACCCGGCCTACAATGAGCAGTTCTTC. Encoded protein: CASSLRPDPAYNEQFF.

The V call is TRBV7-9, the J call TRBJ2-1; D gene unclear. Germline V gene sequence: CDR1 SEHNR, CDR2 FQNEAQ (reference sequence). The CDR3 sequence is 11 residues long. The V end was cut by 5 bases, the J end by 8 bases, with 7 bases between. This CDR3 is CASSPRHEQFF. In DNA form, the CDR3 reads TGTGCCAGCAGCCCTCGACATGAGCAGTTCTTC.

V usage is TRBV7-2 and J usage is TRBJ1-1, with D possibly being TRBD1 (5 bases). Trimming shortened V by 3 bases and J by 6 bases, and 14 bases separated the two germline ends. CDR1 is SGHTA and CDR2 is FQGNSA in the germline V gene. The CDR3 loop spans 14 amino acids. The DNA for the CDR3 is TGTGCCAGCAGCTTGGAGCCAGGGTTCGCTGAAGCTTTCTTT. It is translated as CASSLEPGFAEAFF.

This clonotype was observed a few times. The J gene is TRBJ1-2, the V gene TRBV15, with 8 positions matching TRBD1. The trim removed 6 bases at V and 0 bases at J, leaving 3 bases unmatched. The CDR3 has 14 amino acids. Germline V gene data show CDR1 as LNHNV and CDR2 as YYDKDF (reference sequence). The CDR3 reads CATRWTGSNYGYTF. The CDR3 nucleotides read TGTGCCACCAGGTGGACAGGGTCTAACTATGGCTACACCTTC.

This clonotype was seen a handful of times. CDR3 amino acids: CASSHYYEQYF. The CDR3 DNA sequence: TGTGCCAGCAGCCATTACTACGAGCAGTACTTC. This chain links TRBV6-6 with TRBJ2-7; D uncertain. The CDR3 contains 11 residues. With 6 bases removed from V and 3 bases from J, the gap between germline ends came to 6 bases. From germline, CDR1 is MNHNY and CDR2 SVGAGI (reference sequence).

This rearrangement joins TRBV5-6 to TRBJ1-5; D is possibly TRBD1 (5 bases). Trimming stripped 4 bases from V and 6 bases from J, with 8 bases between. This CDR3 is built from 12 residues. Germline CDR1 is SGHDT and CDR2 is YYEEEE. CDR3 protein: CASSAGGQPQHF. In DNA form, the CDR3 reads TGTGCCAGCAGCGCGGGGGGTCAGCCCCAGCATTTT.

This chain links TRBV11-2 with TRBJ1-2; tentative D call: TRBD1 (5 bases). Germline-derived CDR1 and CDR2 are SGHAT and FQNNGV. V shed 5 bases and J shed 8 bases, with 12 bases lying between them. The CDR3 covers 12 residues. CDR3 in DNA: TGTGCCAGCAGCGTGACAGTAAAAGGCTACACCTTC. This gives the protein CASSVTVKGYTF. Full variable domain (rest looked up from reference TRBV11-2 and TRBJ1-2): EAGVAQSPRYKIIEKRQSVAFWCNPISGHATLYWYQQILGQGPKLLIQFQNNGVVDDSQLPKDRFSAERLKGVDSTLKIQPAKLEDSAVYLCASSVTVKGYTFGSGTRLTVV.

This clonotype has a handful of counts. The CDR3 nucleotides read TGTGCCAGCAGTTTCGGTCGGTACGAGCAGTACGTC. Its protein product is CASSFGRYEQYV. The J gene is TRBJ2-7, the V gene TRBV28; D remains unclear. Trimming stripped 3 bases from V and 4 bases from J, with 7 bases between. The germline CDR1 and CDR2 sequences are MDHEN and SYDVKM. The CDR3 has 12 residues.

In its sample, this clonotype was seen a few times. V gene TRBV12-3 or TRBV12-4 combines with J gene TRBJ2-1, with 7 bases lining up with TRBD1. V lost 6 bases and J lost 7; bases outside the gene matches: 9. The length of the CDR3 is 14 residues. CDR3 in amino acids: CASRGQSPINEQFF. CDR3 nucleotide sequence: TGTGCCAGCAGGGGACAGAGTCCTATTAATGAGCAGTTCTTC.

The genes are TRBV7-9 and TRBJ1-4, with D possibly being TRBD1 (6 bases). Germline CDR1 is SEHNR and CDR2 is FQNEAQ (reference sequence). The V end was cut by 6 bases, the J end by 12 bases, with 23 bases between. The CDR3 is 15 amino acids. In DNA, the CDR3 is TGTGCCAGCAGTTCTCATACAGGGTTGGAGTGGGAACTGTTTTTT. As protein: CASSSHTGLEWELFF.

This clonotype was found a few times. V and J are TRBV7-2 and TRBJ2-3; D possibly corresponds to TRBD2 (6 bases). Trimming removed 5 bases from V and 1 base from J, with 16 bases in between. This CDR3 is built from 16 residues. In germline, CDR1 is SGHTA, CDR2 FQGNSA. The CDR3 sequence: CASSLLGRRGTDTQYF. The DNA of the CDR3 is TGTGCCAGCAGCCTCCTAGGGAGGCGAGGCACAGATACGCAGTATTTT.

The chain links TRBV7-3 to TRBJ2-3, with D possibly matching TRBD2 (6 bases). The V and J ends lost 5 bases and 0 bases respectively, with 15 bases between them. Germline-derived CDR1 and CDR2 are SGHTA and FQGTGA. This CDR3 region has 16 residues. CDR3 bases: TGTGCCAGCAGCCTTGGTAGCGGAGCTAGCACAGATACGCAGTATTTT. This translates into CASSLGSGASTDTQYF.

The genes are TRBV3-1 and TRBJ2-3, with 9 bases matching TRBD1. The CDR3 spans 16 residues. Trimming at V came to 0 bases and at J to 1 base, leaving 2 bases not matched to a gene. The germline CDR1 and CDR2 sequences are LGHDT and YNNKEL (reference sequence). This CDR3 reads CASSQDRTGGTDTQYF. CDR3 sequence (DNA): TGTGCCAGCAGCCAAGATAGGACAGGGGGCACAGATACGCAGTATTTT.

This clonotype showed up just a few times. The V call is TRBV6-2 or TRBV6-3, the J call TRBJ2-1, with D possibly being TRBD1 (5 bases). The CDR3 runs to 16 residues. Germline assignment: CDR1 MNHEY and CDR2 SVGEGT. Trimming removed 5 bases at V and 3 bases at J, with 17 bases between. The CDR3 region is CASSLSPGRVYNEQFF. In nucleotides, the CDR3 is TGTGCCAGCAGTCTATCACCCGGCAGGGTCTACAATGAGCAGTTCTTC.

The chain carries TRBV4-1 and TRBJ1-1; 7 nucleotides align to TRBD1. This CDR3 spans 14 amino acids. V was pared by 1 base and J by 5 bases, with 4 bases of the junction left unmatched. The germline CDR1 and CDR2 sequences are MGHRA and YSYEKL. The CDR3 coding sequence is TGCGCCAGCAGCCAAGCAGGGGGAGGAACTGAAGCTTTCTTT. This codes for CASSQAGGGTEAFF.

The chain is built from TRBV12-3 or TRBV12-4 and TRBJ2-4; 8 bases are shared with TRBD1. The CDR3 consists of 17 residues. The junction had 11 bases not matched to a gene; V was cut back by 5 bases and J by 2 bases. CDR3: CASSLGQGLRTKNIQYF. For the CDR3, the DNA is TGTGCCAGCAGTCTAGGACAGGGATTGAGAACCAAAAACATTCAGTACTTC.

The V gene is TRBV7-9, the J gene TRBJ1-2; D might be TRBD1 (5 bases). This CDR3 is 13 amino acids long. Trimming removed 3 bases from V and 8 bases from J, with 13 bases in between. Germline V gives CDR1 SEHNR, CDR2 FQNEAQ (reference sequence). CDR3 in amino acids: CASSLRLRGGYTF. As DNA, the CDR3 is TGTGCCAGCAGCTTGAGGCTAAGGGGAGGCTACACCTTC.

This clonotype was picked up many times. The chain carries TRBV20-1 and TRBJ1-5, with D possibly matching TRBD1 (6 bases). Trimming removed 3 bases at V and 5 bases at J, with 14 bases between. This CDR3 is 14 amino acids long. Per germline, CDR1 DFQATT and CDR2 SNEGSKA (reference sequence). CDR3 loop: CSASAGDRYQPQHF. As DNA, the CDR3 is TGCAGTGCTAGTGCAGGGGATAGGTATCAGCCCCAGCATTTT.

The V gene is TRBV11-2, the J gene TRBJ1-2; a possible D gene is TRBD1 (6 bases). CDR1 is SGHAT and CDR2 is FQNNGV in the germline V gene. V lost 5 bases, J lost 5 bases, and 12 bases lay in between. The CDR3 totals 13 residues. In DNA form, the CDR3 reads TGTGCCAGCAGCGCCGTGGACAGTTATGGCTACACCTTC. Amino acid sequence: CASSAVDSYGYTF.

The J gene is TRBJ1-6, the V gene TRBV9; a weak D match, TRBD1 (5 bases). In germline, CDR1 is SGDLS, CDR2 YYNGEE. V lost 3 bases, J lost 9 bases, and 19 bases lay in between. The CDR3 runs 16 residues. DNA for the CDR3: TGTGCCAGCAGCGCAGGGTCGTGGGTAGGGAGTTCACCCCTCCACTTT. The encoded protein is CASSAGSWVGSSPLHF.

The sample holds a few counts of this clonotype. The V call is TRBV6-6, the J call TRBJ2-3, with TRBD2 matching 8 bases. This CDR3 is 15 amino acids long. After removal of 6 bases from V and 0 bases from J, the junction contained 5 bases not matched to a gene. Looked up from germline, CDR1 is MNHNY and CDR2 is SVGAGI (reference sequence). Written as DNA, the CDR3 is TGTGCCAGCAGCGGGACTAGGCCTAGCACAGATACGCAGTATTTT. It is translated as CASSGTRPSTDTQYF.

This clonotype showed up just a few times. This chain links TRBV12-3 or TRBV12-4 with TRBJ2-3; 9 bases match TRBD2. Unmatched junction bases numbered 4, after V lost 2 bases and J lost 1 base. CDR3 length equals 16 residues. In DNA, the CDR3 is TGTGCCAGCAGTTTACCTAGCGGGGTGCGCACAGATACGCAGTATTTT. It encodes CASSLPSGVRTDTQYF.

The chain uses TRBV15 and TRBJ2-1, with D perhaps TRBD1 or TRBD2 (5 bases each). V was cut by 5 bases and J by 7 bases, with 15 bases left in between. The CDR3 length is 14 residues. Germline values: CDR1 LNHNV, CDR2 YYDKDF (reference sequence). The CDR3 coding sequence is TGTGCCACCAGCCTACGGGACGGATTTAATGAGCAGTTCTTC. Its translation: CATSLRDGFNEQFF. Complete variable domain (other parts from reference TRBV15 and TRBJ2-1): DAMVIQNPRYQVTQFGKPVTLSCSQTLNHNVMYWYQQKSSQAPKLLFHYYDKDFNNEADTPDNFQSRRPNTSFCFLDIRSPGLGDTAMYLCATSLRDGFNEQFFGPGTRLTVL.

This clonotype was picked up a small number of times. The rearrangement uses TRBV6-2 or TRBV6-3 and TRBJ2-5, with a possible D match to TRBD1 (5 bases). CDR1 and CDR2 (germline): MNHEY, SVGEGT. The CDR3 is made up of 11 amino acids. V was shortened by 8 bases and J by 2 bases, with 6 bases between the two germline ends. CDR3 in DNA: TGTGCCAGCCCAGGGCAAGAGACCCAGTACTTC. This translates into CASPGQETQYF.